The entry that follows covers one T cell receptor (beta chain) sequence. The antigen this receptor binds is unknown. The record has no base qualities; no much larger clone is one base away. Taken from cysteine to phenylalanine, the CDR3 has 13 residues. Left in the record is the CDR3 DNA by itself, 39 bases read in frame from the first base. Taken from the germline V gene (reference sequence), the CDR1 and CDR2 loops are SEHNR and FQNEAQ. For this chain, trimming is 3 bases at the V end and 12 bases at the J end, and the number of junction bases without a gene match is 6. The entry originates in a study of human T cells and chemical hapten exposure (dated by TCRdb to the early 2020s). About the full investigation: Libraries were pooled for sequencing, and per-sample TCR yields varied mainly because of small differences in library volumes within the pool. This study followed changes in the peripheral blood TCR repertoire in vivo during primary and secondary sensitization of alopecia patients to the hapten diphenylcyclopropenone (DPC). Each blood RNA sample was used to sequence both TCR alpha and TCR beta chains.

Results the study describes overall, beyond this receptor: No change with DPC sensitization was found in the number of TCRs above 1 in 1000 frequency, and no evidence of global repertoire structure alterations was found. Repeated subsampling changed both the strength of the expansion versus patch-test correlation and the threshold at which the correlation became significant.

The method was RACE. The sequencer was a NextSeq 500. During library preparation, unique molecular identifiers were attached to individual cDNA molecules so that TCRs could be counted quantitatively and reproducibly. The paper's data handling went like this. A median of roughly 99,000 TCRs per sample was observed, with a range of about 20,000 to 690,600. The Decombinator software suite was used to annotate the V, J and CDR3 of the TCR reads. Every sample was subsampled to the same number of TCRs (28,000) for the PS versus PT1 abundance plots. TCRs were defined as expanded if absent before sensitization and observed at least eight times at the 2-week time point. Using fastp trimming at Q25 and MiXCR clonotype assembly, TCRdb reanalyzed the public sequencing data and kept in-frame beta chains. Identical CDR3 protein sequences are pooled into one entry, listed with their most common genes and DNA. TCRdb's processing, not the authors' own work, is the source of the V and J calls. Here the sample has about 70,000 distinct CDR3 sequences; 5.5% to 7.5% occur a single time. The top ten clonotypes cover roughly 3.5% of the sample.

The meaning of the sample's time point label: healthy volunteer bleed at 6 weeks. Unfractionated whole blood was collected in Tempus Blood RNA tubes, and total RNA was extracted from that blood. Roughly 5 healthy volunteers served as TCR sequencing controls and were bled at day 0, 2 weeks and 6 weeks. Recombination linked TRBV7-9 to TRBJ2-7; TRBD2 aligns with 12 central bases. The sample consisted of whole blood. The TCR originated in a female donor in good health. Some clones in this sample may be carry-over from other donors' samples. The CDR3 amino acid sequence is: CASSLLAGGPSYF. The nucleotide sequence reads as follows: TGTGCCAGCAGCTTGCTAGCGGGAGGGCCGTCGTACTTC. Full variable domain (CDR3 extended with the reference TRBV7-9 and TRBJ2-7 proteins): DTGVSQNPRHKITKRGQNVTFRCDPISEHNRLYWYRQTLGQGPEFLTYFQNEAQLEKSRLLSDRFSAERPKGSFSTLEIQRTEQGDSAMYLCASSLLAGGPSYFGPGTRLTVT.